Listed below are T cell receptor beta chains from one sample, sequenced in a study of blood T cell repertoires in COVID-19. Some clones are missing from TCRdb's copy, which holds only in-frame ones; the method was immunoSEQ multiplex PCR. The table includes some 200,000 clones, around 90% detected once. The sample taken for sequencing was PBMCs or T cells enriched from blood (not recorded which). All receptors derive from a man aged 30 to 39 in a cohort exposed to, infected with or recovered from COVID-19 (not recorded which). The CDR3 runs from the conserved cysteine through the conserved F or W. The order of the fields is V gene, clone size, J gene, D gene, CDR3 protein, CDR3 DNA. D genes are given only for firm matches. Size is stated for part of the rows, as once, few or many counts, or as a class when the clone is expanded.

>TRBV4-1|few|TRBJ2-7|TRBD2
CASSHQGLAVAYEQYF
TGCGCCAGCAGCCACCAAGGACTAGCTGTTGCCTACGAGCAGTACTTC
>TRBV11-3|-|TRBJ1-5|TRBD1
CASSLGGDRDGQPQHF
TGTGCCAGCAGCTTGGGGGGCGACAGGGATGGTCAGCCCCAGCATTTT
>TRBV5-4|-|TRBJ2-1|-
CASSFSVLQGRAHNEQFF
TGTGCCAGCAGCTTCTCAGTTCTCCAGGGGAGGGCCCACAATGAGCAGTTCTTC
>TRBV5-4|-|TRBJ2-1|TRBD1
CASSWDRANNEQFF
TGTGCCAGCAGTTGGGACAGGGCAAACAATGAGCAGTTCTTC
>TRBV5-4|-|TRBJ1-4|-
CASSLMAQGTEKLFF
TGTGCCAGCAGCTTGATGGCCCAGGGAACGGAAAAACTGTTTTTT
>TRBV7-9|-|TRBJ1-4|-
CASSPTTQRTNEKLFF
TGTGCCAGCAGCCCAACGACCCAGCGAACTAATGAAAAACTGTTTTTT
>TRBV10-3|-|TRBJ1-2|TRBD1
CAISERTGYGYTF
TGTGCCATCAGTGAAAGGACAGGATATGGCTACACCTTC
>TRBV5-6|-|TRBJ2-7|-
CASSPGDRYEQYF
TGTGCCAGCAGCCCCGGAGACAGGTACGAGCAGTACTTC
>TRBV25-1|-|TRBJ2-7|TRBD1
CASSGQGLSYEQYF
TGTGCCAGCAGTGGACAGGGCTTATCCTACGAGCAGTACTTC
>TRBV3-1/TRBV3-2|-|TRBJ2-2|TRBD2
CASSPRLAAGSTGELFF
TGTGCCAGCAGTCCCAGACTAGCAGCTGGTAGCACCGGGGAGCTGTTTTTT
>TRBV29-1|-|TRBJ1-2|TRBD1
CSVGNQGVYGYTF
TGCAGCGTTGGGAATCAGGGGGTTTATGGCTACACCTTC
>TRBV4-1|-|TRBJ1-1|-
CASGATRGPPGTEAFF
TGCGCCAGTGGAGCCACCAGGGGACCGCCGGGCACTGAAGCTTTCTTT
>TRBV5-6|-|TRBJ2-3|TRBD1
CASSLVRGQITDTQYF
TGTGCCAGCAGCTTGGTACGGGGACAGATCACAGATACGCAGTATTTT
>TRBV6-5|-|TRBJ1-2|-
CASCSGDINYGYTF
TGTGCCAGCTGCTCCGGGGACATTAACTATGGCTACACCTTC
>TRBV19|-|TRBJ1-6|-
CASSGFIGRGNSPLHF
TGTGCCAGTAGTGGTTTTATAGGCAGAGGGAATTCACCCCTCCACTTT
>TRBV5-4|-|TRBJ2-1|TRBD2
CASSSRVRLAPDEQFF
TGTGCCAGCAGCTCACGGGTCAGACTAGCTCCTGATGAGCAGTTCTTC
>TRBV14|-|TRBJ1-6|TRBD1
CASSPDREYNSPLHF
TGTGCCAGCAGCCCAGACAGGGAATATAATTCACCCCTCCACTTT
>TRBV29-1|once|TRBJ2-2|TRBD2
CSVDGSGVTGELFF
TGCAGCGTTGATGGTAGCGGGGTCACCGGGGAGCTGTTTTTT
>TRBV6-6|once|TRBJ2-2|TRBD1
CASSYLGQEAGELFF
TGTGCCAGCAGTTACTTGGGACAGGAAGCCGGGGAGCTGTTTTTT
>TRBV5-1|-|TRBJ2-3|TRBD1
CASSSIQGVDTQYF
TGCGCCAGCAGCTCCATACAGGGGGTGGATACGCAGTATTTT
>TRBV5-1|-|TRBJ2-3|-
CASSSGLPGTDTQYF
TGCGCCAGCAGCTCGGGACTCCCTGGCACAGATACGCAGTATTTT
>TRBV7-2|-|TRBJ2-1|TRBD2
CASSLHGTSGSLSEQFF
TGTGCCAGCAGCTTGCACGGGACTAGCGGGAGTTTAAGTGAGCAGTTCTTC
>TRBV5-1|-|TRBJ2-5|TRBD1
CASSLGRGRETQYF
TGCGCCAGCAGCTTAGGCAGGGGGCGAGAGACCCAGTACTTC
>TRBV12-3/TRBV12-4|-|TRBJ2-2|-
CASSDRTGELFF
TGTGCCAGCAGTGACAGGACCGGGGAGCTGTTTTTT
>TRBV29-1|-|TRBJ2-7|TRBD2
CSARDSGDSSYEQYF
TGCAGCGCTCGGGATAGCGGGGATAGCTCCTACGAGCAGTACTTC
>TRBV7-2|few|TRBJ1-1|-
CASSLARGEAFF
TGTGCCAGCAGCTTAGCCCGGGGAGAAGCTTTCTTT
>TRBV18|once|TRBJ2-1|-
CASSPRERRGNEQFF
TGTGCCAGCTCACCAAGGGAGCGGAGAGGCAATGAGCAGTTCTTC
>TRBV28|-|TRBJ1-5|-
CASSPTGNQPQHF
TGTGCCAGCAGCCCGACAGGCAATCAGCCCCAGCATTTT
>TRBV28|-|TRBJ2-7|TRBD2
CASSTGGGREQYF
TGTGCCAGCTCGACCGGGGGGGGTCGCGAGCAGTACTTC
>TRBV3-1/TRBV3-2|-|TRBJ2-3|TRBD2
CASSLQAGATDTQYF
TGTGCCAGCAGCCTTCAAGCGGGAGCAACAGATACGCAGTATTTT
>TRBV7-9|once|TRBJ2-7|-
CASSLPGTYEQYF
TGTGCCAGCAGCTTGCCAGGGACCTACGAGCAGTACTTC
>TRBV9|-|TRBJ1-4|TRBD1
CASSVDRGRVEKLFF
TGTGCCAGCAGCGTAGACAGGGGGCGAGTTGAAAAACTGTTTTTT
>TRBV4-3|once|TRBJ2-1|TRBD2
CASSQEGGPEQFF
TGCGCCAGCAGCCAAGAGGGAGGGCCCGAGCAGTTCTTC
>TRBV11-2|-|TRBJ1-5|-
CASSLGNGRNQPQHF
TGTGCCAGCAGCTTAGGAAACGGTCGCAATCAGCCCCAGCATTTT
>TRBV18|-|TRBJ1-1|TRBD1
CASSPLGTGGENTEAFF
TGTGCCAGCTCACCACTTGGGACAGGGGGCGAGAACACTGAAGCTTTCTTT
>TRBV5-1|few|TRBJ2-7|TRBD2
CASSVGTSKGEQYF
TGCGCCAGCAGCGTCGGGACTAGCAAAGGCGAGCAGTACTTC
>TRBV16|once|TRBJ2-1|TRBD2
CASSQPTGGDNEQFF
TGTGCCAGCAGCCAACCTACGGGGGGGGACAATGAGCAGTTCTTC
>TRBV27|-|TRBJ2-7|-
CASSSPLVTGPYEQYF
TGTGCCAGCAGTTCGCCACTAGTTACTGGCCCCTACGAGCAGTACTTC
>TRBV7-8|-|TRBJ2-5|-
CASSFLAGDLQETQYF
TGTGCCAGCAGCTTTCTGGCAGGGGACCTCCAAGAGACCCAGTACTTC
>TRBV7-3|-|TRBJ1-1|TRBD1
CASSPTRGPAFF
TGTGCCAGCAGCCCGACTAGGGGGCCGGCTTTCTTT
>TRBV19|-|TRBJ1-1|-
CASTGQTLWAEAFF
TGTGCCAGTACCGGACAGACCCTTTGGGCTGAAGCTTTCTTT
>TRBV5-1|-|TRBJ2-1|TRBD1
CASSLATGTALFYNEQFF
TGCGCCAGCAGCTTAGCCACCGGGACAGCCCTTTTCTACAATGAGCAGTTCTTC
>TRBV25-1|few|TRBJ2-2|TRBD2
CASSGLAGGPGELFF
TGTGCCAGCAGTGGACTAGCGGGAGGGCCCGGGGAGCTGTTTTTT
>TRBV7-6|-|TRBJ2-5|-
CASSRREETQYF
TGTGCCAGCAGCCGCCGGGAAGAGACCCAGTACTTC
>TRBV19|few|TRBJ2-1|TRBD2
CASSLGTSGSNAYNEQFF
TGTGCCAGTAGTCTAGGGACTAGCGGGAGTAACGCCTACAATGAGCAGTTCTTC
>TRBV19|-|TRBJ1-5|-
CASTTGNSNQPQHF
TGTGCCAGTACCACCGGGAATAGCAATCAGCCCCAGCATTTT
>TRBV4-1|-|TRBJ1-5|-
CASSQGLPRTNRGNQPQHF
TGCGCCAGCAGCCAAGGACTGCCCCGGACAAACCGGGGCAATCAGCCCCAGCATTTT
>TRBV5-1|-|TRBJ2-2|-
CASSLGSSGLTGELFF
TGCGCCAGCAGCTTGGGAAGTTCAGGACTCACCGGGGAGCTGTTTTTT
>TRBV5-5|-|TRBJ2-3|TRBD1
CASSLPQGRTDTQYF
TGTGCCAGCAGCTTACCACAGGGGCGCACAGATACGCAGTATTTT
>TRBV11-2|-|TRBJ1-4|TRBD1
CASSLDRTGGSEKLFF
TGTGCCAGCAGCTTAGATCGAACAGGGGGCAGTGAAAAACTGTTTTTT
>TRBV7-2|-|TRBJ2-3|-
CASSPRQSRTDTQYF
TGTGCCAGCAGCCCGAGACAGTCTCGGACAGATACGCAGTATTTT
>TRBV5-1|few|TRBJ2-7|-
CASSLTSDYEQYF
TGCGCCAGCAGCTTGACCTCAGACTACGAGCAGTACTTC
>TRBV5-1|once|TRBJ1-1|-
CASSTGLGVSTEAFF
TGCGCCAGCAGCACAGGGTTGGGGGTGAGCACTGAAGCTTTCTTT
>TRBV7-9|-|TRBJ2-3|-
CASSLELASADTQYF
TGTGCCAGCAGCTTAGAATTAGCGTCCGCAGATACGCAGTATTTT
>TRBV6-5|-|TRBJ2-1|-
CASSYDSSYNEQFF
TGTGCCAGCAGTTACGACTCTTCCTACAATGAGCAGTTCTTC
>TRBV24-1|-|TRBJ2-1|-
CATSDWTRGGEQFF
TGTGCCACCAGTGACTGGACTAGGGGGGGCGAGCAGTTCTTC
>TRBV3-1/TRBV3-2|-|TRBJ1-2|TRBD1
CASSRPGTGNGYTF
TGTGCCAGCAGCCGCCCCGGGACAGGGAATGGCTACACCTTC
>TRBV4-3|-|TRBJ2-2|-
CASSLGEGHLNTGELFF
TGCGCCAGCAGCCTCGGAGAGGGACACCTGAACACCGGGGAGCTGTTTTTT
>TRBV5-1|once|TRBJ1-2|TRBD1
CASSYYRGYGYTF
TGCGCCAGCAGCTACTACAGGGGATATGGCTACACCTTC
>TRBV27|-|TRBJ2-7|TRBD1
CASSLSAGGYEQYF
TGTGCCAGCAGTTTATCGGCAGGGGGCTACGAGCAGTACTTC